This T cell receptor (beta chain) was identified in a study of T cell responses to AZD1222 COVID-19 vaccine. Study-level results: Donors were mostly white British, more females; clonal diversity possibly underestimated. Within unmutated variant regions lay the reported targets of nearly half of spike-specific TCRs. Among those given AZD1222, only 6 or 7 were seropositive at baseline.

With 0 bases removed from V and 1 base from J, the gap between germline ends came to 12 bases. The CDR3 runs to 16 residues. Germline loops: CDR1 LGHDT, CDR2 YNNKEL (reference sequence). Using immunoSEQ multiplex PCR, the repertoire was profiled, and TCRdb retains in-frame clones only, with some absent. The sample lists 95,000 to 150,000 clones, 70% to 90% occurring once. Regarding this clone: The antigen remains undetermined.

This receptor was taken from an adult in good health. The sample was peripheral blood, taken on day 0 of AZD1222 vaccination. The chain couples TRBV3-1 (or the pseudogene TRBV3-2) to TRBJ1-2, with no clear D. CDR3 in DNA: TGTGCCAGCAGCCAAGAACAACAGTTGGATAACTATGGCTACACCTTC. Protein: CASSQEQQLDNYGYTF.